Below, one T cell receptor (beta chain) is given with its context. Its specificity is unknown. With 10 bases clipped from V and 5 bases from J, the junction kept 5 bases outside the gene matches. CDR1 and CDR2 from the germline V gene are LNHDA and SQIVND (reference sequence). The CDR3 is 12 residues long. The entry originates in a study of T cell responses to AZD1222 COVID-19 vaccine. Study-level information: Pooling of second doses given at about 4 or about 12 weeks was done. Overall study results and limits: Compared with day 0, the breadth and depth of the Spike-specific TCR repertoire rose significantly after two doses of AZD1222. Only after the peak T cell response were repertoires sampled. Donors skewed white British and female; clonal diversity was possibly underestimated.

The table came from immunoSEQ multiplex PCR; TCRdb's copy has only in-frame clones and leaves some out. The data show 99,000 or so clones, approximately 88% seen once. Here the sequenced sample was peripheral blood, taken on day 0 of AZD1222 vaccination. This rearrangement joins TRBV19 to TRBJ1-5; 7 bases are a match to TRBD1. This TCR was sampled from an adult in good health. DNA for the CDR3: TGTGCCACTTCAGGGGGTTATCAGCCCCAGCATTTT. Protein product: CATSGGYQPQHF.